These T cell receptor beta chains were read from a single sample in a study of blood T cell repertoires in COVID-19. TCRdb keeps only in-frame clones here, not all; method: immunoSEQ multiplex PCR. The table has roughly 90,000 clones, around three quarters seen once; the top ten hold about 9.3%. The sequenced sample consisted of peripheral blood. The receptors here all came from a woman aged 65 to 85 with acute or convalescent COVID-19. The CDR3 runs from the conserved cysteine through the conserved F or W. Clone size is shown for a subset of rows, as once, few, many or a class of expanded clone.

j_call: TRBJ1-5
v_call: TRBV5-3
clone_size: few
cdr3_aa: CARSPRGTGVDQPQHF

j_call: TRBJ1-2
v_call: TRBV29-1
clone_size: once
cdr3_aa: CSVATGNYGYTF

j_call: TRBJ1-2
v_call: TRBV29-1
clone_size: -
cdr3_aa: CSVETGGYGYTF

j_call: TRBJ1-2
v_call: TRBV29-1
clone_size: -
cdr3_aa: CSAWGGGNYGYTF

j_call: TRBJ1-2
v_call: TRBV30
clone_size: -
cdr3_aa: CAWNHGQLGYTF

j_call: TRBJ1-5
v_call: TRBV28
clone_size: -
cdr3_aa: CASSNGQGAFSPQHF

j_call: TRBJ2-3
v_call: TRBV30
clone_size: -
cdr3_aa: CAWTSEATDTQYF

j_call: TRBJ1-6
v_call: TRBV11-2
clone_size: -
cdr3_aa: CASSPTQGFASPLHF

j_call: TRBJ2-1
v_call: TRBV14
clone_size: -
cdr3_aa: CASSQVIGPEQFF

j_call: TRBJ2-7
v_call: TRBV9
clone_size: few
cdr3_aa: CASSGLRPGDEQYF

j_call: TRBJ2-3
v_call: TRBV29-1
clone_size: -
cdr3_aa: CSGDLGPSTDTQYF

j_call: TRBJ1-5
v_call: TRBV2
clone_size: once
cdr3_aa: CASKGDRGSNQPQHF

j_call: TRBJ1-2
v_call: TRBV9
clone_size: -
cdr3_aa: CASSVLDSITYGYTF

j_call: TRBJ1-2
v_call: TRBV18
clone_size: -
cdr3_aa: CASSLQTGTGFANYGYTF

j_call: TRBJ2-1
v_call: TRBV10-2
clone_size: once
cdr3_aa: CASSDQRGLTYNEQFF

j_call: TRBJ1-1
v_call: TRBV6-6
clone_size: -
cdr3_aa: CASTLLRGGNTEAFF

j_call: TRBJ1-2
v_call: TRBV2
clone_size: -
cdr3_aa: CASRKDRGPNYGYTF

j_call: TRBJ1-5
v_call: TRBV28
clone_size: -
cdr3_aa: CASIRRVLNQPQHF

j_call: TRBJ1-2
v_call: TRBV2
clone_size: -
cdr3_aa: CASSQGGQGAANYGYTF

j_call: TRBJ1-4
v_call: TRBV5-3
clone_size: -
cdr3_aa: CARSLGTPGGAREKLFF

j_call: TRBJ2-3
v_call: TRBV19
clone_size: -
cdr3_aa: CASRKQGGLAQYF

j_call: TRBJ2-5
v_call: TRBV13
clone_size: once
cdr3_aa: CASSRRLGFETQYF

j_call: TRBJ2-3
v_call: TRBV28
clone_size: -
cdr3_aa: CASSISGPDTQYF